A selection of T cell receptor beta chains follows, all from one sample in a study of cytotoxic CD8 clonotypes in ibrutinib-treated CLL. Clones were sequenced by immunoSEQ multiplex PCR, and TCRdb holds only the in-frame ones, with some missing. The data contain 45,000 or so clones, about three fifths of them singletons. The specimen comprised PBMCs, sampled after 24 months of ibrutinib treatment. The receptors shown here come from a human donor with chronic lymphocytic leukemia. CDR3s include the opening cysteine and the closing phenylalanine or tryptophan. A D gene is named only where the DNA matches it firmly. Clone size is not always given. Where it is, it says once, few, many or a class for expanded clones.

TRBJ1-2 TRBV20-1 NA few TGCAGTGCGGGGCGGGGGTCGGGCTACACCTTC CSAGRGSGYTF
TRBJ1-5 TRBV19 NA NA TGTGCTACCGGGGTGGCTCGGAATCAGCCCCAGCATTTT CATGVARNQPQHF
TRBJ2-3 TRBV25-1 NA NA TGTGCCAGCAGTGAATCACATACCTCTAGCACAGATACGCAGTATTTT CASSESHTSSTDTQYF
TRBJ1-5 TRBV5-6 NA NA TGTGCCAGCAGCTTGGCCGCGGAGATGCCACAGCCCCAGCATTTT CASSLAAEMPQPQHF
TRBJ2-6 TRBV19 NA NA TGTGCCAGTAGTAAGGCACTACCCTCTGGGGCCAACGTCCTGACTTTC CASSKALPSGANVLTF
TRBJ2-2 TRBV27 NA few TGTGCCAGCACCACATGGGGGTCCGGGGAGCTGTTTTTT CASTTWGSGELFF
TRBJ1-2 TRBV29-1 TRBD1 NA TGCAGCGCATATTCAGGGGGGGGCTCTGGCTACACCTTC CSAYSGGGSGYTF
TRBJ1-6 TRBV2 NA few TGTGCCAGCAGACCCCTTTCTGCTGGGAATTCACCCCTCCACTTT CASRPLSAGNSPLHF
TRBJ2-1 TRBV7-8 NA NA TGTGCCAGCAGCCCCAACAGGGTATACAATGAGCAGTTCTTC CASSPNRVYNEQFF
TRBJ1-1 TRBV2 NA NA TGTGCCAGCAGTGAAGTCCGCCAGGCCGGGGCAGCTTTCTTT CASSEVRQAGAAFF
TRBJ1-4 TRBV20-1 NA NA TGCAGTGCTAGGGACCCCCAAAGACTGTTTTTT CSARDPQRLFF
TRBJ1-5 TRBV5-5 NA few TGTGCCAGCAGCTTTTACGCTGACAATCAGCCCCAGCATTTT CASSFYADNQPQHF
TRBJ1-5 TRBV6-1 TRBD1 NA TGTGCCAGCAGATTAGACAGGGCGCAGCCCCAGCATTTT CASRLDRAQPQHF
TRBJ2-3 TRBV5-1 NA NA TGCGCCAGCAGCTCCCAAGGACGGGGCACAGATACGCAGTATTTT CASSSQGRGTDTQYF
TRBJ2-2 TRBV5-1 TRBD2 NA TGCGCCAGCAGCTTGGGAGGACTAGCGGGAGAGAACACCGGGGAGCTGTTTTTT CASSLGGLAGENTGELFF
TRBJ1-5 TRBV2 TRBD1 few TGTGCCAGCAGGGACAGGGGGTCAAAGGACAGGCCCCAGCATTTT CASRDRGSKDRPQHF
TRBJ2-5 TRBV2 TRBD2 few TGTGCCGGCAATATAGCGGGGGAAGAGACCCAGTACTTC CAGNIAGEETQYF
TRBJ1-2 TRBV6-6 NA NA TGTGCCAGCAGTTACGGTGGCTCGAGCTATGGCTACACCTTC CASSYGGSSYGYTF
TRBJ2-7 TRBV25-1 TRBD2 NA TGTGCCAGCAGTGTCGGGACTACTGGCTCCTACGAGCAGTACTTC CASSVGTTGSYEQYF
TRBJ2-1 TRBV25-1 NA few TGTGCCAGCAGTTTATTCGATGAGCAGTTCTTC CASSLFDEQFF
TRBJ2-5 TRBV15 TRBD2 many TGTGCCACCAGCGGATCACGTTGGGAGGGCGTATGGGAGACCCAGTACTTC CATSGSRWEGVWETQYF
TRBJ1-1 TRBV6-5 NA once TGTGCCAGCAGTTACTCGATAGGCTGGAACACTGAAGCTTTCTTT CASSYSIGWNTEAFF
TRBJ2-2 TRBV6-6 TRBD2 NA TGTGCCAGCAGTATGGGACTAGCGGGGGACACCGGGGAGCTGTTTTTT CASSMGLAGDTGELFF
TRBJ2-7 TRBV11-3 NA NA TGTGCCAGCAGCCCTAAAGGTTCTAAAGGAATTGGGGAGCAGTACTTC CASSPKGSKGIGEQYF
TRBJ2-2 TRBV4-2 NA NA TGTGCCAGCAGCCAAGATTCGAGCGGCGTAACCGGGGAGCTGTTTTTT CASSQDSSGVTGELFF
TRBJ1-1 TRBV27 NA NA TGTGCCAGCAGTCCGTACGCGGCGGGGGGAGACACTGAAGCTTTCTTT CASSPYAAGGDTEAFF